This is a list of T cell receptor beta chains from one sample in a study. A single record per CDR3 protein comes from TCRdb applying MiXCR to the 5' RACE reads. The data contain some 62,000 distinct CDR3 sequences, roughly 30% of them singletons. The sample was tumor-infiltrating naive CD4+ T cells sorted from the breast tumor. These receptors all come from a female donor with breast cancer. Each CDR3 is given with its conserved first and last residue. D genes are given only for firm matches. Clone sizes are given selectively: once, few, many, or a class where the clone is expanded.

abundance	v_gene	j_gene	d_gene	CDR3nt	CDR3aa
.	TRBV5-6	TRBJ2-2	TRBD1	TGTGCCAGCAGCTTTTGGGGACAGATCACCGGGGAGCTGTTTTTT	CASSFWGQITGELFF
many	TRBV10-3	TRBJ2-3	TRBD1	TGTGCCACCATGGACAGGGTCAGCACAGATACGCAGTATTTT	CATMDRVSTDTQYF
.	TRBV11-2	TRBJ2-1	.	TGTGCCAGCAGCCTGGGACCAAAAGAGGGTGAGCAGTTCTTC	CASSLGPKEGEQFF
.	TRBV20-1	TRBJ2-1	.	TGCAGTGCCAAGGGGGACTTCAAGATGAAGAGCTGGTACAATGAGCAGTTCTTC	CSAKGDFKMKSWYNEQFF
.	TRBV11-1	TRBJ2-1	.	TGTGCCTGCAGCCCCCGGACTCTCAGCTCCTACAATGAGCAGTTCTTC	CACSPRTLSSYNEQFF
many	TRBV7-2	TRBJ1-6	.	TGTGCCAGCAGCTTTCTGAGTTCAGGGGAATCACCCCTCCACTTT	CASSFLSSGESPLHF
many	TRBV5-1	TRBJ1-2	TRBD1	TGCGCCAGCAGCCTGGATCGGACAGGGGCCCGGTATGGCTACACCTTC	CASSLDRTGARYGYTF
.	TRBV20-1	TRBJ1-4	.	TGCAGAGCTAGAGATGGAGGGGGTGACGAAAAACTGTTTTTT	CRARDGGGDEKLFF
.	TRBV3-1	TRBJ2-2	.	TGTGCCAGCAGCCAAGAGGATGGGGCCACCGGGGAGCTGTTTTTT	CASSQEDGATGELFF
few	TRBV20-1	TRBJ2-7	TRBD2	TGCAGTGCTGGTCCCTCCGGGACTAGCGGGGGTCTCCCCGGAACTTACGAGCAGTACTTC	CSAGPSGTSGGLPGTYEQYF
.	TRBV20-1	TRBJ2-5	TRBD2	TGCAGTGCTAGAGATTATAGCGGGGGGCCGAAGCAAGAGACCCAGTACTTC	CSARDYSGGPKQETQYF
many	TRBV5-1	TRBJ1-1	.	TGCGCCAGCCAATTAGGCAGGATGAACACTGAAGCTTTCTTT	CASQLGRMNTEAFF
.	TRBV12-3/TRBV12-4	TRBJ2-2	TRBD1	TGTGCCAGCAGTTTAGCCGGGACAGCCACCGGGGAGCTGTTTTTT	CASSLAGTATGELFF
.	TRBV5-4	TRBJ2-2	.	TGTGCCAGCAGCCTACTAGTTTCGAACACCGGGGAGCTGTTTTTT	CASSLLVSNTGELFF